This T cell receptor (beta chain) was sequenced in a study of cytomegalovirus exposure and HLA in healthy donors. PCR involved 60 Vbeta and 13 Jbeta primers. Sequencing used immunoSEQ multiplex PCR; TCRdb keeps in-frame clones, though not all of them. This sample has 95,000 to 150,000 clones, with around 81% found just once. The source material was PBMCs. The receptor's source is a middle-aged woman in good health and CMV-seronegative.

The DNA for the CDR3 is TGCGCCAGCAGCCAAGTTTCGACAGACAGGAACACCATATATTTT. Translating it yields CASSQVSTDRNTIYF. J is TRBJ1-3 and V is TRBV4-1; the D gene is possibly TRBD1 (6 bases). Germline V gives CDR1 MGHRA, CDR2 YSYEKL. Trimming pared 1 base from V and 7 bases from J, leaving 14 bases between. The CDR3 has 15 residues.